Shown below are 24 T cell receptor beta chains from a single sample sequenced in a study of vaccination effects on CD4 cells after COVID-19 (dated by TCRdb to between 2021 and 2024). No antigens are known for them. After approximately eleven days of culture, CD4+ T cells were isolated with the EasySep CD4+ T cell isolation kit. Each participant got two doses of an mRNA SARS-CoV-2 vaccine, either BNT162b2 or mRNA-1273. The library relied on the immunoSEQ multiplex PCR assay. TCRdb carries this immuneACCESS record with in-frame sequences only. Its versions omit some clonotypes, under half of them owing to an unresolved V gene in the studies checked, with the rest unexplained. The sample data list 45,000 to 65,000 clones, and about four fifths of these were observed just once. Jointly, the top ten make up roughly 4.2% of the sample. The input for sequencing was CD4+ T cells from PBMCs cultured without peptide, taken after COVID-19 vaccination. The receptors derive from a human donor who received a COVID-19 vaccine.

This clone has only one observation. Here the CDR3 reads CASSEALRGAGANVLTF. The CDR3, as DNA: TGTGCCAGCAGTGAAGCGCTTCGGGGGGCTGGGGCCAACGTCCTGACTTTC. This sequence joins TRBV2 and TRBJ2-6, with 7 bases that match TRBD2. The CDR3 runs to 17 residues. The ends lost 0 bases at V and 2 bases at J; junction bases unmatched: 4. Looked up from germline, CDR1 is SNHLY and CDR2 is FYNNEI.

This rearrangement joins TRBV6-5 to TRBJ2-7; D gene unclear. Germline V gene sequence: CDR1 MNHEY, CDR2 SVGAGI. Deletions cut 6 bases from V and 6 bases from J, with 18 bases between. CDR3 size: 14 residues. CDR3 sequence: CASRLGLSASEQYF. The CDR3 DNA reads TGTGCCAGCAGGCTCGGGCTATCTGCCTCCGAGCAGTACTTC.

V is TRBV5-1 and J is TRBJ2-6; TRBD1 agrees at 9 bases. Looked up from germline, CDR1 is SGHRS and CDR2 is YFSETQ. J was trimmed by 4 bases and V by 4 bases; bases with no gene match: 6. The CDR3 is 16 amino acids. The CDR3 region has the DNA TGCGCCAGCAGCGTACAGGGGGCGGGAGGGGCCAACGTCCTGACTTTC. Translated, it gives CASSVQGAGGANVLTF.

The V call is TRBV5-6, the J call TRBJ2-3, with D perhaps TRBD2 (5 bases). Germline V gene data show CDR1 as SGHDT and CDR2 as YYEEEE. Trimming stripped 3 bases from V and 4 bases from J, with 9 bases between. The CDR3 is 13 amino acids. The CDR3 coding sequence is TGTGCCAGCAGCTGGACCGGGGCAGATACGCAGTATTTT. It yields the protein CASSWTGADTQYF.

This clone was seen a handful of times. This chain links TRBV4-1 with TRBJ1-4; maybe TRBD1 (5 bases). CDR1 MGHRA and CDR2 YSYEKL come from the germline V gene. V was cut by 1 base and J by 8 bases, with 11 bases left in between. CDR3 size: 14 residues. In nucleotides, the CDR3 is TGCGCCAGCAGCCAAGTAGGCAGGGAGGAAAAACTGTTTTTT. It encodes CASSQVGREEKLFF.

V is TRBV28 and J is TRBJ1-3; D is undetermined. V lost 4 bases and J 0 bases, leaving 19 bases between the germline ends. The CDR3 consists of 18 residues. The germline V gene encodes CDR1 MDHEN and CDR2 SYDVKM. CDR3 loop: CASSWAYRQRDSGNTIYF. DNA for the CDR3: TGTGCCAGCAGTTGGGCGTACCGGCAGAGGGACTCTGGAAACACCATATATTTT.

The V call is TRBV3-1 (or the pseudogene TRBV3-2), the J call TRBJ2-7; D remains ambiguous. The CDR3 loop spans 17 amino acids. The V gene's germline CDR1 is LGHDT and CDR2 YNNKEL (reference sequence). The V and J ends lost 1 base and 0 bases respectively, with 16 bases between them. CDR3 DNA sequence: TGTGCCAGCAGCCAAGGCGGTGTGGGCGGTAGCTCCTACGAGCAGTACTTC. It is translated as CASSQGGVGGSSYEQYF.

The chain joins TRBV21-1 to TRBJ1-1. TRBV21-1 is a recognized pseudogene. There are 16 residues in the CDR3. CDR3 coding DNA: TGTGCCAGCAGCAAAAGGCACAAGCGGGCTAGCACTGAAGCTTTCTTT. This encodes CASSKRHKRASTEAFF.

The chain carries TRBV5-1 and TRBJ2-7; D not resolved. V shed 4 bases and J shed 5 bases, with 16 bases lying between them. This CDR3 has 14 amino acids. From germline, CDR1 is SGHRS and CDR2 YFSETQ. The DNA for the CDR3 is TGCGCCAGCAGCATCCGCTCCGGCGAGGACGAGCAGTACTTC. Its protein product is CASSIRSGEDEQYF.

V and J are TRBV2 and TRBJ2-1; 10 nucleotides agree with TRBD1. Germline V gives CDR1 SNHLY, CDR2 FYNNEI. The CDR3 is 14 residues long. Losses at the gene ends were 8 bases for V and 3 bases for J; bases not matched to a gene: 4. The CDR3 nucleotides read TGTGCCAGCCTCCGGGACAGGGGCTACAATGAGCAGTTCTTC. It is translated as CASLRDRGYNEQFF.

This clone was seen a few times. The rearrangement joins TRBV2 to TRBJ1-3; D remains ambiguous. CDR1 is SNHLY, CDR2 FYNNEI, per germline. V was trimmed by 7 bases and J by 6 bases, leaving 7 bases between them. The CDR3 sequence is 11 residues long. CDR3 protein: CASNLENTIYF. CDR3 coding DNA: TGTGCCAGCAATTTGGAAAACACCATATATTTT.

CDR3 coding DNA: TGCAGCGTTGCAAGACAGGGTGGACCCTACGAGCAGTACTTC. It encodes CSVARQGGPYEQYF. The rearrangement joins TRBV29-1 to TRBJ2-7, with TRBD1 matching over 7 bases. The CDR3 extends over 14 amino acids. V lost 4 bases and J lost 2; bases outside the gene matches: 8. CDR1 and CDR2 (germline): SQVTM, ANQGSEA.

This clone was counted only a few times. This chain uses TRBV10-3 with TRBJ1-1, with D possibly matching TRBD1 (6 bases). CDR3 size: 14 residues. Germline V lookup: CDR1 ENHRY, CDR2 SYGVKD. Trimming took off 6 bases at V and 1 base at J, with 12 bases between the two ends. The CDR3: CAIRPDRANTEAFF. CDR3 sequence (DNA): TGTGCCATCAGGCCGGACAGAGCGAACACTGAAGCTTTCTTT.

The rearrangement uses TRBV29-1 and TRBJ2-7; the match to TRBD2 covers 13 bases. The V gene end was trimmed by 7 bases and the J gene end by 0 bases; junction bases not matched to a gene: 9. Germline CDR1 reads SQVTM; CDR2 reads ANQGSEA. The CDR3 has 16 amino acids. The CDR3 bases are TGCAGCGCCCGGACTAGCGGGAGACCGAGCTCCTACGAGCAGTACTTC. Translated, it gives CSARTSGRPSSYEQYF.

V and J are TRBV27 and TRBJ1-5; no reliable D call. This CDR3 is 14 amino acids long. V shed 2 bases and J shed 7 bases, with 12 bases lying between them. Germline assignment: CDR1 MNHEY and CDR2 SMNVEV (reference sequence). CDR3 in amino acids: CASSLEGPRQPQHF. CDR3 in DNA: TGTGCCAGCAGTTTAGAGGGCCCCAGGCAGCCCCAGCATTTT.

CDR3 in DNA: TGTGCCTGGAGTGTACCCGGGTATTTCGGTCGCACTGAAGCTTTCTTT. It yields the protein CAWSVPGYFGRTEAFF. V and J are TRBV30 and TRBJ1-1, with D unclear. In germline, CDR1 is GTSNPN, CDR2 SVGIG (reference sequence). Trimming left V 0 bases short and J 4 bases short, with 18 bases between. CDR3 length: 16 residues. The full variable domain, rest sourced from reference TRBV30 and TRBJ1-1, is SQTIHQWPATLVQPVGSPLSLECTVEGTSNPNLYWYRQAAGRGLQLLFYSVGIGQISSEVPQNLSASRPQDRQFILSSKKLLLSDSGFYLCAWSVPGYFGRTEAFFGQGTRLTVV.

This clone was seen more than once but under ten times. The V call is TRBV4-3, the J call TRBJ1-4, with 10 bases matching TRBD1. Per germline, CDR1 LGHNA and CDR2 YSLEER. V shed 0 bases, J shed 7 bases, and the junction held 2 bases outside the gene matches. This CDR3 has 15 amino acids. The DNA for the CDR3 is TGCGCCAGCAGCCAAGAAGGGGACAGGGGTGAAAAACTGTTTTTT. Protein sequence: CASSQEGDRGEKLFF.

The chain is built from TRBV28 and TRBJ2-5; D remains unclear. The V gene lost 4 bases and the J gene lost 0 bases, with 6 bases spanning the gap. Per the germline V gene, CDR1 is MDHEN and CDR2 is SYDVKM. The CDR3 sequence is 13 residues long. This CDR3 reads CASSSYNQETQYF. The CDR3 DNA reads as TGTGCCAGCAGTTCCTACAACCAAGAGACCCAGTACTTC.

CDR3 sequence (DNA): TGTGCCAGCTCACCCGGGACAGAGAACACTGAAGCTTTCTTT. Its protein product is CASSPGTENTEAFF. This sequence joins TRBV18 and TRBJ1-1, with 7 bases fitting TRBD1. The V gene end was trimmed by 3 bases and the J gene end by 1 base; junction bases not matched to a gene: 2. Looked up from germline, CDR1 is KGHSH and CDR2 is LQKENI. This CDR3 contains 14 residues.

The chain carries TRBV15 and TRBJ1-4; D ambiguous. Germline CDR1 and CDR2: LNHNV and YYDKDF (reference sequence). The V end lost 5 bases, the J end lost 8 bases, and 12 bases lay between the germline ends. This CDR3 comprises 13 residues. The CDR3 nucleotides read TGTGCCACCAGCTGGTCTCCTAGGGAAAAACTGTTTTTT. Translation gives CATSWSPREKLFF.

This clone was seen more than once but under ten times. V is TRBV7-8 and J is TRBJ1-4; unclear D gene. The germline V gene encodes CDR1 SGHVS and CDR2 FQNEAQ. V was pared by 1 base and J by 2 bases, with 5 bases between. The CDR3 extends over 14 amino acids. DNA of the CDR3: TGTGCCAGCAGCTTAGGACGGACTAATGAAAAACTGTTTTTT. It translates to CASSLGRTNEKLFF.

In its sample, this clone was seen once. The J gene is TRBJ1-6, the V gene TRBV3-1 (or the pseudogene TRBV3-2); 7 bases align to TRBD1. The V segment lost 4 bases and the J segment 6 bases; nucleotides outside the gene matches: 21. The CDR3 contains 20 residues. Germline loops: CDR1 LGHDT, CDR2 YNNKEL (reference sequence). CDR3 DNA: TGTGCCAGCAGCCGCACTGCAGGGGGAGAATCGTGGTGGCGTAATTCACCCCTCCACTTT. This translates into CASSRTAGGESWWRNSPLHF.

J is TRBJ2-2 and V is TRBV11-2; D gene uncertain. Trimming pared 5 bases from V and 4 bases from J, leaving 11 bases between. The CDR3 runs 14 residues. Looked up from germline, CDR1 is SGHAT and CDR2 is FQNNGV. The DNA of the CDR3 is TGTGCCAGCAGCGGCCCGGAGAGCACCGGGGAGCTGTTTTTT. Translation: CASSGPESTGELFF.

The chain couples TRBV20-1 to TRBJ2-3, with 7 bases matching TRBD2. V lost 6 bases to trimming and J lost 4 bases; unmatched junction nucleotides: 1. Germline CDR1 reads DFQATT; CDR2 reads SNEGSKA (reference sequence). The CDR3 length is 11 residues. DNA of the CDR3: TGCAGTGCCACTAGCGCAGATACGCAGTATTTT. Protein product: CSATSADTQYF.